Detailed here is one T cell receptor beta chain. No antigen is known for it. The data belong to a study of beta chain features in type 1 diabetes. Study conclusions and caveats: PCR might preferentially amplify shorter templates, equally in patients and controls. Type 1 diabetes patients showed a moderate but significant shortening of TCRB CDR3s in all four CD4+ subsets.

V lost 2 bases, J lost 3 bases, and 13 bases lay in between. The CDR3 covers 16 residues. Germline V lookup: CDR1 SNHLY, CDR2 FYNNEI. Every bit of the isolated RNA underwent reverse transcription, so sequencing read expressed TCRB transcripts. Read counts averaged around 3.5 million for samples of naive, central memory and regulatory T cells. Profiling relied on immunoSEQ multiplex PCR, and the TCRdb table lists in-frame clones only, not all of them. The table includes around 430,000 clones, around 28% detected once. Researchers reported sorting CD4+ naive, central memory, regulatory and stem cell-like memory cells via CD45RO/CCR7/CD25/CD127/CD95/CD27.

Sequencing was done on a sample of naive CD4+ T cells from blood. J is TRBJ1-4 and V is TRBV2; D perhaps matches TRBD1 (6 bases). The clonotype comes from a man aged 18 to 30 in good health. The CDR3 nucleotides read TGTGCCAGCAGTGAACTCACAGGGCTGTCTAATGAAAAACTGTTTTTT. Its translation is CASSELTGLSNEKLFF.